This is a list of T cell receptor beta chains from one sample in a study of patients and donors after allogeneic stem cell transplantation. TCRdb re-derived calls from the RT-PCR reads in MiXCR, one entry per CDR3 protein. The sample has roughly 150,000 distinct CDR3 sequences; 24% are singletons. Material for sequencing was blood, either unsorted or a sorted T cell fraction (not recorded which). These TCRs come from a human donor who was either an allogeneic HSCT recipient or a stem cell or donor lymphocyte infusion donor (not recorded which). It is not recorded whose cells these are; they may come from a transplant donor. Both conserved end residues are part of each CDR3. Fields, in order: clone size, V gene, J gene, D gene, CDR3 DNA, CDR3 protein. A D gene is named only where the DNA matches it firmly. Some rows have no size entry. The others give once, few or many, or a class for an expanded clone.

clone_size: -
v_call: TRBV12-3/TRBV12-4
j_call: TRBJ2-7
d_call: -
cdr3_nt: TGTGCCAGCAGTTTAATGGACTACGAGCAGTACTTC
cdr3_aa: CASSLMDYEQYF

clone_size: -
v_call: TRBV12-3/TRBV12-4
j_call: TRBJ2-2
d_call: -
cdr3_nt: TGTGCCAGCAGTCGAATTTCCAGCTGGGAGCTGTTTTTT
cdr3_aa: CASSRISSWELFF

clone_size: few
v_call: TRBV24-1
j_call: TRBJ1-1
d_call: TRBD1
cdr3_nt: TGTGCCACCAGTGAGGACGGACAGGGGGCGTCCTTTTTT
cdr3_aa: CATSEDGQGASFF

clone_size: many
v_call: TRBV5-1
j_call: TRBJ2-5
d_call: -
cdr3_nt: TGCGCCAGCAGCTTGGCTGAGACCCAGTACTTC
cdr3_aa: CASSLAETQYF

clone_size: -
v_call: TRBV12-3/TRBV12-4
j_call: TRBJ1-2
d_call: -
cdr3_nt: TGTGCCAGCAGTTTTACAACTACTAACTATGGCTACACCTTC
cdr3_aa: CASSFTTTNYGYTF

clone_size: -
v_call: TRBV7-9
j_call: TRBJ2-7
d_call: -
cdr3_nt: TGTGCCAGCAGCTTAGTGTCTATGGGGGCCGACTACGAGCAGTACTTC
cdr3_aa: CASSLVSMGADYEQYF

clone_size: few
v_call: TRBV6-5
j_call: TRBJ1-1
d_call: TRBD1
cdr3_nt: TGTGCCAGCAGTAGGACAGGGGAGTCGGTTGAGGCTTTCTTT
cdr3_aa: CASSRTGESVEAFF

clone_size: many
v_call: TRBV29-1
j_call: TRBJ1-2
d_call: -
cdr3_nt: TGCAGCGTTGTGGACGGCCCTCGGGGCTACACCTTC
cdr3_aa: CSVVDGPRGYTF

clone_size: -
v_call: TRBV10-3
j_call: TRBJ2-5
d_call: -
cdr3_nt: TGTGCCATCAGCTCCGGGCCTCCGCTAGAGACCCAGTACTTC
cdr3_aa: CAISSGPPLETQYF

clone_size: -
v_call: TRBV4-2
j_call: TRBJ2-7
d_call: TRBD2
cdr3_nt: TGTGCCAGCAGCCTCGGGACTAGCGGGGGCCTCTACGAGCAGTACTTC
cdr3_aa: CASSLGTSGGLYEQYF

clone_size: few
v_call: TRBV9
j_call: TRBJ2-3
d_call: TRBD2
cdr3_nt: TGTGCCAGCAGCGTAGAGGTAGCGGGGAGGGATACGCAGTATTTT
cdr3_aa: CASSVEVAGRDTQYF

clone_size: -
v_call: TRBV4-3
j_call: TRBJ2-7
d_call: TRBD2
cdr3_nt: TGCGCCAGCAGCCAAGATTTAAGCGGGAGTTCCTACGAGCAGTACTTC
cdr3_aa: CASSQDLSGSSYEQYF

clone_size: few
v_call: TRBV12-3/TRBV12-4
j_call: TRBJ1-5
d_call: TRBD1
cdr3_nt: TGTGCCAGCACCTCGAGTGGACAGGCCCAGCATTTT
cdr3_aa: CASTSSGQAQHF

clone_size: -
v_call: TRBV6-2/TRBV6-3
j_call: TRBJ2-5
d_call: TRBD1
cdr3_nt: TGTGCCAGCAGTCGACAGGGATTTTATGGAGAGACCCAGTACTTC
cdr3_aa: CASSRQGFYGETQYF